This TCR beta chain was sequenced during a study of blood T cell repertoires in COVID-19. Turning to the study itself: Both acute and convalescent COVID-19 samples were obtained from the United States, Italy and Spain. PBMCs, B-cell-depleted T cells, or T cells were the source of the cDNA or gDNA that made up the material.

Germline assignment: CDR1 SGHRS and CDR2 YFSETQ. This CDR3 region has 13 residues. Trimming stripped 4 bases from V and 12 bases from J, with 14 bases between. Original processing notes: Estimated nucleated cell counts came from reference gene primer amplification. Assay used: immunoSEQ multiplex PCR; TCRdb lists only in-frame clones, some missing. That table furnishes V, J and clone size, whereas the DNA furnished D and trimming. This sample carries about 180,000 clones, about three quarters of them seen once, and the ten largest clones take about 11%. The chain has TRBV5-1 and TRBJ2-6; D perhaps matches TRBD2 (5 bases). This clonotype was obtained from a woman of 80 years or more with COVID-19, enrolled during active disease. Input material: peripheral blood. The CDR3 loop reads CASSNPSRLVLTF. CDR3 nucleotide sequence: TGCGCCAGCAGCAACCCTAGCAGGCTCGTCCTGACTTTC.